This T cell receptor beta chain was captured in a study of control samples from healthy donors and cancer patients. This clone has more than one count but fewer than ten. This table comes from immunoSEQ multiplex PCR, and its TCRdb copy is limited to in-frame clones, with some not included. The sample has about 110,000 clones, roughly 90% seen once; the top ten hold roughly 4%. The CDR3 is 15 amino acids. Germline CDR1 and CDR2: SGHTA and FQGTGA. V lost 5 bases to trimming and J lost 7 bases; unmatched junction nucleotides: 9. This clonotype was obtained from a woman aged 60-70 years with lung cancer. The chain employs TRBV7-3 and TRBJ2-1; 9 bases align to TRBD2. The source material was PBMCs. The CDR3 region has the DNA TGTGCCAGCAGCCACGGAGCGGGGGGCCGGAATGAGCAGTTCTTC. Its translation: CASSHGAGGRNEQFF.